A selection of T cell receptor beta chains follows, all from one sample in a study of PD-L1 blockade in urothelial cancer. Generated by immunoSEQ multiplex PCR, the TCRdb table keeps only in-frame clones and is missing some. Here the sample spans 50,000 to 55,000 clones, 75% being singletons. The input for sequencing was PBMCs, taken around atezolizumab (anti-PD-L1) treatment. Every receptor here comes from a man aged 70-80 years with urothelial cancer. Each CDR3 is given with its conserved first and last residue. The D gene is left open where the match is weak. A clone size is listed for some rows: how often the clone was seen (once, few, many), or a class if it is expanded.

abundance: -; v_gene: TRBV7-2; d_gene: TRBD1; j_gene: TRBJ1-5; CDR3nt: TGTGCCAGCAGCTTAGGGGGACAGGGGGGCCACATCGCAAATCAGCCCCAGCATTTT; CDR3aa: CASSLGGQGGHIANQPQHF
abundance: -; v_gene: TRBV7-9; d_gene: -; j_gene: TRBJ2-7; CDR3nt: TGTGCCAGCAGCTTAGGACACTCCTACGAGCAGTACTTC; CDR3aa: CASSLGHSYEQYF
abundance: -; v_gene: TRBV28; d_gene: -; j_gene: TRBJ2-5; CDR3nt: TGCACAAGCCAGGGAGGGGGGTACCAAGAGACCCAGTACTTC; CDR3aa: CTSQGGGYQETQYF
abundance: -; v_gene: TRBV27; d_gene: TRBD2; j_gene: TRBJ2-1; CDR3nt: TGTGCCAGCAGCCCCTTGACCATAGCGGGGGGAGTCTACAATGAGCAGTTCTTC; CDR3aa: CASSPLTIAGGVYNEQFF
abundance: -; v_gene: TRBV5-1; d_gene: TRBD1; j_gene: TRBJ1-1; CDR3nt: TGCGCCAGCAGACAGGGACAGATGAACACTGAAGCTTTCTTT; CDR3aa: CASRQGQMNTEAFF
abundance: -; v_gene: TRBV10-3; d_gene: TRBD1; j_gene: TRBJ2-7; CDR3nt: TGTGCCATCAGATTACAGGGGGGTCCCTACGAGCAGTACTTC; CDR3aa: CAIRLQGGPYEQYF
abundance: few; v_gene: TRBV2; d_gene: -; j_gene: TRBJ1-5; CDR3nt: TGTGCCAGCAGTGACGCCGGGATGGCCCAGCATTTT; CDR3aa: CASSDAGMAQHF
abundance: -; v_gene: TRBV6-1; d_gene: -; j_gene: TRBJ2-2; CDR3nt: TGTGCCAGCACGGCATCGGAGTCCGGGGAGCTGTTTTTT; CDR3aa: CASTASESGELFF
abundance: -; v_gene: TRBV11-2; d_gene: -; j_gene: TRBJ1-1; CDR3nt: TGTGCCAGCAGCTTAGCGGGGAGCATGAACACTGAAGCTTTCTTT; CDR3aa: CASSLAGSMNTEAFF
abundance: few; v_gene: TRBV10-3; d_gene: TRBD1; j_gene: TRBJ2-2; CDR3nt: TGTGCCATGACAAGACAGGGTGGCACCGGGGAGCTGTTTTTT; CDR3aa: CAMTRQGGTGELFF